This T cell receptor beta chain comes out of a study of blood T cell repertoires in COVID-19. About the study: Collection of acute and convalescent COVID-19 samples took place in the United States, Italy and Spain. The cDNA or gDNA used as material had been derived from T cells, B-cell-depleted T cells, or PBMCs.

Per the original data handling: The authors estimated nucleated cell counts from reference gene primer amplification. Sequenced by immunoSEQ multiplex PCR; TCRdb stores in-frame clones only, minus some. The DNA was the basis for D and trimming; V, J and clone size are from that table. The sample shows over 150,000 clones, over 80% of them seen only once. This clonotype originated in a woman aged 55-69 years who had recovered from COVID-19. Sample: peripheral blood.

The CDR3 is CAIVSTLGVGTGELFF. In DNA form, the CDR3 reads TGTGCCATCGTATCGACTTTAGGGGTTGGCACCGGGGAGCTGTTTTTT. The V and J genes are TRBV10-3 and TRBJ2-2, with D possibly being TRBD1 (5 bases). The CDR3 runs to 16 residues. Trimming stripped 8 bases from V and 4 bases from J, with 20 bases between. Germline lookup yields CDR1 ENHRY and CDR2 SYGVKD.